This passage covers 29 T cell receptor beta chains from one sample sequenced in a study of identical twins (dated by TCRdb to the mid-2010s). The library was produced with 5' RACE. The sequencer listed for this sample is Illumina HiSeq 2000. TCRdb reworked the public reads: Q25 trimming with fastp, MiXCR clone assembly, productive beta chains retained. Identical CDR3 protein sequences are pooled into one entry, listed with their most common genes and DNA. The sample includes roughly 770,000 distinct CDR3 sequences, with 15% to 20% observed a single time. The ten biggest clones cover under 15% of the sample. These same data were also listed under a study on T cells expressing NK-cell markers.

The sample comprised PBMCs. These receptors were collected from a woman aged 18-30 years in good health.

This clonotype was detected a few times. V usage is TRBV11-1 and J usage is TRBJ2-6, with no clear D. Trimming shortened V by 2 bases and J by 0 bases, and 14 bases separated the two germline ends. Germline V gene lookup returns CDR1 SGHAT and CDR2 FQDESV (reference sequence). This CDR3 region has 18 residues. The CDR3 loop reads CASSLLLRLGSGANVLTF. The CDR3, as DNA: TGTGCCAGCAGCTTACTGCTCAGGTTGGGCTCTGGGGCCAACGTCCTGACTTTC. Looking up the rest from reference TRBV11-1 and TRBJ2-6 gives the full variable domain: EAEVAQSPRYKITEKSQAVAFWCDPISGHATLYWYRQILGQGPELLVQFQDESVVDDSQLPKDRFSAERLKGVDSTLKIQPAELGDSAMYLCASSLLLRLGSGANVLTFGAGSRLTVL.

Many counts were recorded for this clonotype. The chain has TRBV7-2 and TRBJ2-5; D possibly uses TRBD1 or TRBD2 (6 bases each). Trimming took off 5 bases at V and 1 base at J, with 14 bases between the two ends. The CDR3 runs to 15 residues. In germline, CDR1 is SGHTA, CDR2 FQGNSA. The DNA for the CDR3 is TGTGCCAGCAGCGTACAGGGACTTCCCCAAGAGACCCAGTACTTC. This translates into CASSVQGLPQETQYF.

This clonotype was recorded many times. CDR3 nucleotide sequence: TGTGCCAGCAGCTTAGAACTAGCGGGAGGCCAGACCCAGTACTTC. Translating gives CASSLELAGGQTQYF. The chain uses TRBV7-2 and TRBJ2-5, with 12 nucleotides matching TRBD2. Germline V gives CDR1 SGHTA, CDR2 FQGNSA. J was trimmed by 6 bases and V by 1 base; bases with no gene match: 3. The length of the CDR3 is 15 residues.

This clonotype was counted a few times. The genes are TRBV20-1 and TRBJ2-7, with D perhaps TRBD2 (5 bases). Germline CDR1 and CDR2: DFQATT and SNEGSKA (reference sequence). Trimming removed 5 bases from V and 6 bases from J, with 17 bases in between. The CDR3 is made up of 13 amino acids. This chain's CDR3 is CSASQVTRSEQYF. CDR3 DNA sequence: TGCAGTGCTTCCCAAGTAACTAGAAGCGAGCAGTACTTC.

There are a few counts of this clonotype. This chain links TRBV12-3 or TRBV12-4 with TRBJ2-1; D gene uncertain. The CDR3 sequence is 12 residues long. Trimming pared 5 bases from V and 7 bases from J, leaving 9 bases between. The CDR3 DNA follows: TGTGCCAGCAGTCGTATGGGTAATGAGCAGTTCTTC. Its protein product is CASSRMGNEQFF.

This clonotype was observed a few times. V usage is TRBV10-3 and J usage is TRBJ2-1, with D perhaps TRBD1 (6 bases). Per germline, CDR1 ENHRY and CDR2 SYGVKD. Trimming shortened V by 7 bases and J by 6 bases, and 13 bases separated the two germline ends. CDR3 length equals 13 residues. CDR3 region: CAITWGPPNEQFF. In DNA form, the CDR3 reads TGTGCCATCACTTGGGGGCCTCCCAATGAGCAGTTCTTC.

The chain has TRBV7-2 and TRBJ2-3; D uncertain. Germline CDR1 and CDR2: SGHTA and FQGNSA. Trimming removed 6 bases at V and 5 bases at J, with 12 bases between. CDR3 length equals 13 residues. In DNA form, the CDR3 reads TGTGCCAGCAGTCTAAGGAGACAAGATACGCAGTATTTT. As protein: CASSLRRQDTQYF. The variable domain in full, completed from reference TRBV7-2 and TRBJ2-3, reads GAGVSQSPSNKVTEKGKDVELRCDPISGHTALYWYRQSLGQGLEFLIYFQGNSAPDKSGLPSDRFSAERTGGSVSTLTIQRTQQEDSAVYLCASSLRRQDTQYFGPGTRLTVL.

The rearrangement uses TRBV6-5 and TRBJ2-5; 7 bases are a match to TRBD2. The CDR3 has 15 amino acids. CDR1 is MNHEY and CDR2 is SVGAGI in the germline V gene. V was clipped by 6 bases and J by 4 bases; unmatched bases: 11. CDR3 bases: TGTGCCAGCAGCTATCAGCGGGGTGGGGCAGAGACCCAGTACTTC. It is translated as CASSYQRGGAETQYF.

A few counts support this clonotype. This sequence joins TRBV6-2 or TRBV6-3 and TRBJ1-4; D ambiguous. Germline CDR1 reads MNHEY; CDR2 reads SVGEGT. V was pared by 3 bases and J by 7 bases, with 15 bases between. The length of the CDR3 is 15 residues. This chain's CDR3 is CASSYHGRRSEKLFF. The CDR3 DNA sequence: TGTGCCAGCAGTTATCACGGTCGGAGGTCTGAAAAACTGTTTTTT.

The chain has TRBV9 and TRBJ2-7; tentative D call: TRBD2 (6 bases). The V gene lost 3 bases and the J gene lost 4 bases, with 17 bases spanning the gap. Looked up from germline, CDR1 is SGDLS and CDR2 is YYNGEE. This CDR3 region has 15 residues. The CDR3 DNA is TGTGCCAGCAGCGGGGGGGATTCCCCGGTTTACGAGCAGTACTTC. Its translation is CASSGGDSPVYEQYF.

This clonotype showed up just a few times. This sequence joins TRBV7-8 and TRBJ1-1, with 7 nucleotides matching TRBD1. There are 14 residues in the CDR3. Per the germline V gene, CDR1 is SGHVS and CDR2 is FQNEAQ. Trimming removed 5 bases from V and 1 base from J; junction bases left unmatched: 4. CDR3 DNA: TGTGCCAGCAGCCGTAGACAGGGGAACACTGAAGCTTTCTTT. Translated, it gives CASSRRQGNTEAFF. The full variable domain, in which reference TRBV7-8 and TRBJ1-1 provide the parts outside the CDR3, is GAGVSQSPRYKVAKRGQDVALRCDPISGHVSLFWYQQALGQGPEFLTYFQNEAQLDKSGLPSDRFFAERPEGSVSTLKIQRTQQEDSAVYLCASSRRQGNTEAFFGQGTRLTVV.

This clonotype was observed a few times. The chain couples TRBV12-3 or TRBV12-4 to TRBJ2-5; no clear D. The V end lost 2 bases, the J end lost 5 bases, and 12 bases lay between the germline ends. This CDR3 has 14 residues. As DNA, the CDR3 is TGTGCCAGCAGTTTACTGGACCGGGCGGAGACCCAGTACTTC. Translated: CASSLLDRAETQYF.

This clonotype has just a few counts. J is TRBJ2-1 and V is TRBV5-6; 12 bases match TRBD2. V shed 4 bases and J 7 bases; nucleotides not matched to a gene: 6. Per germline, CDR1 SGHDT and CDR2 YYEEEE. The CDR3 is 15 residues long. The CDR3 loop reads CASSVLAGGGNEQFF. For the CDR3, the DNA is TGTGCCAGCAGCGTACTAGCGGGAGGTGGGAATGAGCAGTTCTTC.

The chain links TRBV29-1 to TRBJ1-6; D gene uncertain. This CDR3 has 14 amino acids. CDR1 and CDR2 from the germline V gene are SQVTM and ANQGSEA. V lost 5 bases, J lost 6 bases, and 14 bases lay in between. The CDR3 DNA reads as TGCAGCGTTTACCTGGGGAACAGTAATTCACCCCTCCACTTT. As protein: CSVYLGNSNSPLHF.

The chain has TRBV7-2 and TRBJ2-1, with 9 positions matching TRBD2. This CDR3 is 16 amino acids long. The V gene end was trimmed by 8 bases and the J gene end by 7 bases; junction bases not matched to a gene: 15. Germline-derived CDR1 and CDR2 are SGHTA and FQGNSA. The CDR3 loop is CASSLGRGRVGNEQFF. CDR3 nucleotide sequence: TGTGCCAGCTCCTTAGGGCGCGGGAGGGTGGGGAATGAGCAGTTCTTC.

The CDR3: CASSQRTGAGYGYTF. CDR3 DNA sequence: TGCGCCAGCAGCCAGAGGACAGGGGCTGGCTATGGCTACACCTTC. The chain links TRBV4-1 to TRBJ1-2; 9 nucleotides match TRBD1. CDR1 and CDR2 (germline): MGHRA, YSYEKL. J gave up 4 bases and V 3 bases, and 6 bases lay outside the gene matches. The CDR3 has 15 residues.

This sequence joins TRBV10-3 and TRBJ2-3, with D maybe TRBD2 (5 bases). The CDR3 totals 13 residues. Germline CDR1 and CDR2: ENHRY and SYGVKD. V was shortened by 2 bases and J by 7 bases, with 10 bases between the two germline ends. This CDR3 is CAISERGMNTQYF. The CDR3, as DNA: TGTGCCATCAGTGAGCGAGGGATGAATACGCAGTATTTT.

The chain combines TRBV29-1 with TRBJ2-1; D tentatively fits TRBD1 or TRBD2 (7 bases each). Deletions cut 1 base from V and 3 bases from J, with 16 bases between. The CDR3 loop spans 16 amino acids. CDR1 SQVTM and CDR2 ANQGSEA come from the germline V gene. In DNA form, the CDR3 reads TGCAGCGTTGAAGCCCTAGGCAGGGGGGGCTACAATGAGCAGTTCTTC. It codes for CSVEALGRGGYNEQFF.

The CDR3 spells CASSLSPRGGNQPQHF. The CDR3 nucleotides are TGTGCCAGCAGTCTATCACCCAGGGGTGGTAATCAGCCCCAGCATTTT. The genes are TRBV12-3 or TRBV12-4 and TRBJ1-5, with a possible D match to TRBD1 (6 bases). V dropped 5 bases and J dropped 4 bases, with 18 bases sitting between them. The CDR3 runs 16 residues.

This clonotype has just a few counts. This chain connects TRBV12-3 or TRBV12-4 to TRBJ2-5, with 7 bases matching TRBD2. This CDR3 spans 13 amino acids. V shed 10 bases and J 4 bases; nucleotides not matched to a gene: 9. The CDR3 region has the DNA TGTGCCACTCGTGTTGGGGGGGGAGAGACCCAGTACTTC. This sequence encodes CATRVGGGETQYF.

This chain connects TRBV30 to TRBJ2-1; no clear D gene. This CDR3 has 14 residues. Germline V gives CDR1 GTSNPN, CDR2 SVGIG (reference sequence). Deletions cut 5 bases from V and 0 bases from J, with 11 bases between. The CDR3 DNA sequence: TGTGCCTGGCTGACCCCCAGCTCCTACAATGAGCAGTTCTTC. Residues: CAWLTPSSYNEQFF.

This clonotype has a single count. The chain couples TRBV6-2 or TRBV6-3 to TRBJ2-1; 13 positions match TRBD2. The V and J ends lost 2 bases and 5 bases, in that order; junction bases with no gene match: 6. CDR1 and CDR2 from the germline V gene are MNHEY and SVGEGT. The CDR3 spans 17 residues. This CDR3 is CASSYPGLAGVNNEQFF. The DNA of the CDR3 is TGTGCCAGCAGTTACCCCGGACTAGCGGGAGTAAACAATGAGCAGTTCTTC.

J is TRBJ1-6 and V is TRBV12-3 or TRBV12-4; the D gene is possibly TRBD1 (5 bases). The CDR3 loop spans 14 amino acids. The V and J ends lost 4 bases and 7 bases respectively, with 11 bases between them. The CDR3 region is CASSSRVFNSPLHF. CDR3 coding DNA: TGTGCCAGCAGTTCCAGGGTGTTCAATTCACCCCTCCACTTT.

Only a few counts were recorded for this clonotype. This sequence joins TRBV6-5 and TRBJ2-3, with 8 bases that match TRBD2. This CDR3 is 16 amino acids long. The V segment lost 0 bases and the J segment 0 bases; nucleotides outside the gene matches: 2. Per germline, CDR1 MNHEY and CDR2 SVGAGI. The CDR3 DNA reads as TGTGCCAGCAGTTACTCACTAGCGGCTAGCACAGATACGCAGTATTTT. Protein sequence: CASSYSLAASTDTQYF.

This clonotype was detected only a few times. This sequence joins TRBV4-3 and TRBJ2-3; D is unresolved. Between the trimmed V and J ends, which lost 5 bases and 1 base, there was a span of 10 bases. CDR3 length equals 14 residues. The V gene's germline CDR1 is LGHNA and CDR2 YSLEER. The CDR3 region has the DNA TGCGCCAGCAGCTCCTATCTCGGCACAGATACGCAGTATTTT. This gives the protein CASSSYLGTDTQYF.

This clonotype was seen many times. The chain carries TRBV12-3 or TRBV12-4 and TRBJ2-2; 11 bases are shared with TRBD2. The CDR3 totals 14 residues. The V gene end was trimmed by 4 bases and the J gene end by 5 bases; junction bases not matched to a gene: 0. For the CDR3, the DNA is TGTGCCAGCAGTTCTAGCGGGAGGACCGGGGAGCTGTTTTTT. This gives the protein CASSSSGRTGELFF.

Only a few counts were recorded for this clonotype. This chain links TRBV20-1 with TRBJ2-7; D is undetermined. Trimming took off 0 bases at V and 2 bases at J, with 5 bases between the two ends. CDR3 length: 12 residues. Germline CDR1 DFQATT, CDR2 SNEGSKA (reference sequence). The CDR3 coding sequence is TGCAGTGCTAGAGAGGGGACCTACGAGCAGTACTTC. This codes for CSAREGTYEQYF.

This chain joins TRBV6-5 and TRBJ1-4; 7 bases map to TRBD1. Trimming took 2 bases from V and 17 from J; bases not matched to a gene: 5. Germline V gene lookup returns CDR1 MNHEY and CDR2 SVGAGI. The length of the CDR3 is 11 residues. CDR3 nucleotides: TGTGCCAGCAGTTACGCGGGACAGTTCTTTTTT. This gives the protein CASSYAGQFFF.

The chain couples TRBV15 to TRBJ1-3; D possibly corresponds to TRBD1 (6 bases). The CDR3 is 15 residues long. Deletions cut 4 bases from V and 4 bases from J, with 14 bases between. Germline V lookup: CDR1 LNHNV, CDR2 YYDKDF (reference sequence). CDR3 loop: CATSISTGSGNTIYF. DNA for the CDR3: TGTGCCACCAGCATATCAACAGGGTCCGGAAACACCATATATTTT.